The source of this T cell receptor beta chain is a study of blood T cells in healthy people across ages. It was with a sample-barcoded 5' primer and a J-beta primer mix that a second PCR of roughly 7 to 12 cycles was run. MiXCR, run by TCRdb on the 5' RACE reads, gives a single entry per CDR3 protein. This table has over 600,000 distinct CDR3 sequences, around 50% appearing once. Germline V gene data show CDR1 as DFQATT and CDR2 as SNEGSKA (reference sequence). The CDR3 has 14 residues. Trimming cost V 6 bases and J 6 bases; bases outside gene matches: 5. General study points: Diversity was higher, and naive CD4+ cells more numerous, in long-lived donors than in aged donors.

This clonotype occurred a few times. Antigen unknown. The sequence derives from a man older than 75 in good health. This chain connects TRBV20-1 to TRBJ2-3, with TRBD2 matching 14 bases. Material for sequencing was blood. CDR3 loop: CSARTSGGWDTQYF. CDR3 coding DNA: TGCAGTGCCCGGACTAGCGGGGGGTGGGATACGCAGTATTTT.